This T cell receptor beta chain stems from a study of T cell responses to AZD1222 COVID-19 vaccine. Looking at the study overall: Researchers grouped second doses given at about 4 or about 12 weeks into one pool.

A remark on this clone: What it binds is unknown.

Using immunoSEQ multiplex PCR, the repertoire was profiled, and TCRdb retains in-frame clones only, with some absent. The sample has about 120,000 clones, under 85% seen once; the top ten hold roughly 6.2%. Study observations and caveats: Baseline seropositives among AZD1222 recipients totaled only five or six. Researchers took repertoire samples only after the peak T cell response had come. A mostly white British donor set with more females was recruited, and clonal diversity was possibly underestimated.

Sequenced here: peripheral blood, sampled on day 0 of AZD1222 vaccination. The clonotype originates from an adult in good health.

The CDR3 sequence is CASGYPGEAFF. CDR3 DNA: TGTGCCAGTGGGTATCCGGGGGAAGCTTTCTTT. The chain uses TRBV19 and TRBJ1-1; D is undetermined. The CDR3 runs to 11 residues. Per germline, CDR1 LNHDA and CDR2 SQIVND (reference sequence). The V and J ends lost 8 bases and 8 bases respectively, with 12 bases between them. The full variable domain, in which reference TRBV19 and TRBJ1-1 provide the parts outside the CDR3, is DGGITQSPKYLFRKEGQNVTLSCEQNLNHDAMYWYRQDPGQGLRLIYYSQIVNDFQKGDIAEGYSVSREKKESFPLTVTSAQKNPTAFYLCASGYPGEAFFGQGTRLTVV.